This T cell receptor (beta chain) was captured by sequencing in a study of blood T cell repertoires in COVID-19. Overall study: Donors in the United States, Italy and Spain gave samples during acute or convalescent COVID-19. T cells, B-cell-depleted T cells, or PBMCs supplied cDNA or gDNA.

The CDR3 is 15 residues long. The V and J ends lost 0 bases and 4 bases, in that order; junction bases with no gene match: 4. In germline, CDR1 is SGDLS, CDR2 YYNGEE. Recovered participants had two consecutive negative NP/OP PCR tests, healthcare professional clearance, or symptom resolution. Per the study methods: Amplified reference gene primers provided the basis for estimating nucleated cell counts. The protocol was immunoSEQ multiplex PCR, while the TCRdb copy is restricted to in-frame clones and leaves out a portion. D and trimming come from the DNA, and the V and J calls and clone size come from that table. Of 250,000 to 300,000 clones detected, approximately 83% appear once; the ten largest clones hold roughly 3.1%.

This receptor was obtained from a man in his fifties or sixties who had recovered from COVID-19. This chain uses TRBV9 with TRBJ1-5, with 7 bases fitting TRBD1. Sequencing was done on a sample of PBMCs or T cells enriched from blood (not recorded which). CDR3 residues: CASSVDGGQNQPQHF. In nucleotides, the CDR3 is TGTGCCAGCAGCGTAGATGGGGGACAGAATCAGCCCCAGCATTTT.